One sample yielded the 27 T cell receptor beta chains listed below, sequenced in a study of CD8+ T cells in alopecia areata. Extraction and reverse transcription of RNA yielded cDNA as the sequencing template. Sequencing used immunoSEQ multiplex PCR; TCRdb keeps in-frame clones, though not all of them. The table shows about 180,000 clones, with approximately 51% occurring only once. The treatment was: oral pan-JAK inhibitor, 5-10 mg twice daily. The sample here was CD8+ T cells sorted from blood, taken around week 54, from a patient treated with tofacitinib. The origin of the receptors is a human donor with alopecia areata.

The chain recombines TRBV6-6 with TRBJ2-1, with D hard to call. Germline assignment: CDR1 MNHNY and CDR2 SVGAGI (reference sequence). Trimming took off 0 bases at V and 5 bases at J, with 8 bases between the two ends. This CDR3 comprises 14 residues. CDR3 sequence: CASSYSSENNEQFF. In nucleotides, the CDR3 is TGTGCCAGCAGTTACTCGTCGGAAAACAATGAGCAGTTCTTC.

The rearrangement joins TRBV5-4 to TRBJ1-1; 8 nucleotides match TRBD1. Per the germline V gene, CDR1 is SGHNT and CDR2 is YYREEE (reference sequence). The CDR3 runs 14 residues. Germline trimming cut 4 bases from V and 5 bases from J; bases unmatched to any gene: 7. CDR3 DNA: TGTGCCAGCAGCAAAGACAGGGGAGGAACTGAAGCTTTCTTT. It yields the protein CASSKDRGGTEAFF.

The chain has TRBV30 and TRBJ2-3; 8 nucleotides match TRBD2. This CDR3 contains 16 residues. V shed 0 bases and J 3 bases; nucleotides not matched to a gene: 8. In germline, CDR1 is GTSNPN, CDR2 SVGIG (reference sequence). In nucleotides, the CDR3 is TGTGCCTGGAGTGTACTGATAGCGGGGTTGACAGATACGCAGTATTTT. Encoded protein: CAWSVLIAGLTDTQYF.

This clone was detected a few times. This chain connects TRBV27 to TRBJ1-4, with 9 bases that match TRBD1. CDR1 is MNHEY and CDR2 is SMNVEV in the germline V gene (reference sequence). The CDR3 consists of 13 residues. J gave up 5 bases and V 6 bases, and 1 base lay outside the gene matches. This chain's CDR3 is CASRGTGNEKLFF. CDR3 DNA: TGTGCCAGCAGAGGGACAGGGAATGAAAAACTGTTTTTT.

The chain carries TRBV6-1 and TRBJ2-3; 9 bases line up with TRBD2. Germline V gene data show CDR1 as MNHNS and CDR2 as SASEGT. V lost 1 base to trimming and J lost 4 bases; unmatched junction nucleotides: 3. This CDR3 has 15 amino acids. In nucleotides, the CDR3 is TGTGCCAGCAGTGAAGTTAGCGGGGGCGCAGATACGCAGTATTTT. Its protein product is CASSEVSGGADTQYF.

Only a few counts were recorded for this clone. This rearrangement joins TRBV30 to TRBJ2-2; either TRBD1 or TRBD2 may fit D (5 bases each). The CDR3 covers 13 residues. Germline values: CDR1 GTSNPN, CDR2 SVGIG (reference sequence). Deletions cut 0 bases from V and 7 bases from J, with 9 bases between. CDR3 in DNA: TGTGCCTGGAGTGTACGGGGCTTCGGGGAGCTGTTTTTT. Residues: CAWSVRGFGELFF.

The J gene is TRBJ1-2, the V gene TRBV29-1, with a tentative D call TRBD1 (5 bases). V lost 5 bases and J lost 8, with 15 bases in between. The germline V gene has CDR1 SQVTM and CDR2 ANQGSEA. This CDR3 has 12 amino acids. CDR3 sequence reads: CSVQSGSRGYTF. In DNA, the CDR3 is TGCAGCGTTCAATCAGGGTCGAGAGGCTACACCTTC.

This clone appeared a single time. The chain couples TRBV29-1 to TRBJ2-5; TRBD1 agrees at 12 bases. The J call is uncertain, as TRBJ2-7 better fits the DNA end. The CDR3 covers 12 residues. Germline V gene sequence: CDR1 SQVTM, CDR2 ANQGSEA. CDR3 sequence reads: CSVRDRGREQYF. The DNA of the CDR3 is TGCAGCGTTCGGGACAGGGGGCGCGAGCAGTACTTC.

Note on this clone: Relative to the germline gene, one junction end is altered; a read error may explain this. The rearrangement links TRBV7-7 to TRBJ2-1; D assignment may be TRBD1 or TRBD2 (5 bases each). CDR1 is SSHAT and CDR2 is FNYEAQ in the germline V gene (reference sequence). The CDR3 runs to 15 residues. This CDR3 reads CASSQHGGEGTEQFF. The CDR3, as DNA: TGTGCTAGCAGCCAGCATGGAGGCGAGGGGACTGAGCAGTTCTTC.

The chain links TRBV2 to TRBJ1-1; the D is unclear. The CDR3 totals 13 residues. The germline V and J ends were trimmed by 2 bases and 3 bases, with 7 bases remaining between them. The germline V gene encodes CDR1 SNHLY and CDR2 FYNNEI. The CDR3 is CASSETGYTEAFF. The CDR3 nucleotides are TGTGCCAGCAGTGAAACGGGGTACACTGAAGCTTTCTTT.

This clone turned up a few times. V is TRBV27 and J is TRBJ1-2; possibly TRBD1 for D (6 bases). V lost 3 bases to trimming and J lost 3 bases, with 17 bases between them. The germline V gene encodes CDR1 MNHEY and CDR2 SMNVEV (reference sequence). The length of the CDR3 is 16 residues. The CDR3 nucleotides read TGTGCCAGCAGTTTTTCCCAGGGGCCTCAACACTATGGCTACACCTTC. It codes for CASSFSQGPQHYGYTF.

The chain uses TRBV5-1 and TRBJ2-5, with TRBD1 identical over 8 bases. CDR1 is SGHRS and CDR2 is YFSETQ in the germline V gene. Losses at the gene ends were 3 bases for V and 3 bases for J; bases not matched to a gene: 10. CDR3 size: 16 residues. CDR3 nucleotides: TGCGCCAGCAGCTCCTGGACAGGGATGGGGAAAGAGACCCAGTACTTC. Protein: CASSSWTGMGKETQYF.

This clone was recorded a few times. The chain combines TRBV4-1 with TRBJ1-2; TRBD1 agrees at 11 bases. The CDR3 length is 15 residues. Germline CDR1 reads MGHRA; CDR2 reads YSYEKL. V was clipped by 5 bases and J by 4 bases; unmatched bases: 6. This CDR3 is CASSARTGGSYGYTF. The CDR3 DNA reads TGCGCCAGCAGCGCCCGGACAGGGGGCAGCTATGGCTACACCTTC.

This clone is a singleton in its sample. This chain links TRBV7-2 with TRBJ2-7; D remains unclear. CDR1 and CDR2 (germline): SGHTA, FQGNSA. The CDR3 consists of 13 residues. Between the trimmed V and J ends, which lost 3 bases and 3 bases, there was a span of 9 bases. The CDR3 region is CASSFGRNYEQYF. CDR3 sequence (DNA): TGTGCCAGCAGCTTCGGGCGGAACTACGAGCAGTACTTC.

DNA for the CDR3: TGCGCCAGCCGCCTGCGCGGACAGGACGCTTCCTCCAATCAGCCCCAGCATTTT. Residues: CASRLRGQDASSNQPQHF. The rearrangement uses TRBV5-1 and TRBJ1-5; 7 bases line up with TRBD1. Looked up from germline, CDR1 is SGHRS and CDR2 is YFSETQ. The CDR3 contains 18 residues. Trimming cost V 7 bases and J 3 bases; bases outside gene matches: 19.

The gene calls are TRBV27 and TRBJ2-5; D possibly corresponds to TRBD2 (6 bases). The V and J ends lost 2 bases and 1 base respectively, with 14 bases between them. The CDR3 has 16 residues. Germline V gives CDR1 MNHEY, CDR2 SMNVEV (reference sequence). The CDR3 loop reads CASSLVPGGLQETQYF. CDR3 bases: TGTGCCAGCAGTTTAGTTCCCGGGGGTCTCCAAGAGACCCAGTACTTC.

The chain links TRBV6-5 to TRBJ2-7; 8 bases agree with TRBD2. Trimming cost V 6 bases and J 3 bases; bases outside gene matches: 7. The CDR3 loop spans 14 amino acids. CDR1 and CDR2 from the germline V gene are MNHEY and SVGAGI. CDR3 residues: CASSPRLAGYEQYF. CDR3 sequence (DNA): TGTGCCAGCAGCCCCAGGCTAGCGGGCTACGAGCAGTACTTC.

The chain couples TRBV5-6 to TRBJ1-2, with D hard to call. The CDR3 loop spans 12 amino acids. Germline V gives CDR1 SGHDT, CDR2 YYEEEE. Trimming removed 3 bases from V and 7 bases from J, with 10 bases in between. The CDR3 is CASSYSLGGYTF. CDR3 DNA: TGTGCCAGCAGCTACAGCCTGGGTGGCTACACCTTC.

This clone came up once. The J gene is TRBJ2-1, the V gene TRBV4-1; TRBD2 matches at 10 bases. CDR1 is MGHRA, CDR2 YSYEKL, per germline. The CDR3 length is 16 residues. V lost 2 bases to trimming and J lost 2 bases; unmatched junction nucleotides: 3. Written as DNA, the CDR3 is TGCGCCAGCAGCCAACTAACTAGCGGGGCCTACAATGAGCAGTTCTTC. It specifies CASSQLTSGAYNEQFF.

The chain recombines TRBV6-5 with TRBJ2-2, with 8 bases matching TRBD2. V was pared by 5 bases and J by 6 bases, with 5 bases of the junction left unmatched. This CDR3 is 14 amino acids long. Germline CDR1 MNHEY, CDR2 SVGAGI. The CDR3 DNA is TGTGCCAGCAGTGAGGGACTAGGCTCCGGGGAGCTGTTTTTT. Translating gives CASSEGLGSGELFF.

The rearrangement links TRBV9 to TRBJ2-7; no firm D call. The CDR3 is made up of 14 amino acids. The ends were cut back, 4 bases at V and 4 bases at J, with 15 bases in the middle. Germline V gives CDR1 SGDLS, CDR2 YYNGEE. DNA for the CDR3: TGTGCCAGCAGCCCCAGACTCGTGTCGTACGAGCAGTACTTC. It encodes CASSPRLVSYEQYF.

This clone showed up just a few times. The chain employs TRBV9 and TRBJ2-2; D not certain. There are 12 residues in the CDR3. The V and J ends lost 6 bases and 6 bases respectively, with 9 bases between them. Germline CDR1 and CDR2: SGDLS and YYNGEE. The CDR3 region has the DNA TGTGCCAGCAAGGACGGTCCCGGGGAGCTGTTTTTT. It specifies CASKDGPGELFF.

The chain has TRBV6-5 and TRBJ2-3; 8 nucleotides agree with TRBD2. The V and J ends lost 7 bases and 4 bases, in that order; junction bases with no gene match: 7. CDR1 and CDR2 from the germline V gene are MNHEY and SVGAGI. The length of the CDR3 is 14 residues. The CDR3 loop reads CASKLLAEPDTQYF. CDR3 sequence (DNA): TGTGCCAGCAAACTACTAGCGGAACCAGATACGCAGTATTTT.

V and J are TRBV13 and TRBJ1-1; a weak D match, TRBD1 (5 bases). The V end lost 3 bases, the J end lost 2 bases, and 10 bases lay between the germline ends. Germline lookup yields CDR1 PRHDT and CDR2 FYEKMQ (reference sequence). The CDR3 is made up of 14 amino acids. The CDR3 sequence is CASSLWGLNTEAFF. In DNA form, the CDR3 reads TGTGCCAGCAGCTTGTGGGGGTTAAACACTGAAGCTTTCTTT. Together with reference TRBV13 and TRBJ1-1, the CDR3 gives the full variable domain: AAGVIQSPRHLIKEKRETATLKCYPIPRHDTVYWYQQGPGQDPQFLISFYEKMQSDKGSIPDRFSAQQFSDYHSELNMSSLELGDSALYFCASSLWGLNTEAFFGQGTRLTVV.

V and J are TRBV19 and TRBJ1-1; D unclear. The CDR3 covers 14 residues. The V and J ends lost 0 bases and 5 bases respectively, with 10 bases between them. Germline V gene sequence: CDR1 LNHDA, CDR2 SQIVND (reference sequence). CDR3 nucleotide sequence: TGTGCCAGTAGTATAGATGAGGAAGAGACTGAAGCTTTCTTT. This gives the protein CASSIDEEETEAFF.

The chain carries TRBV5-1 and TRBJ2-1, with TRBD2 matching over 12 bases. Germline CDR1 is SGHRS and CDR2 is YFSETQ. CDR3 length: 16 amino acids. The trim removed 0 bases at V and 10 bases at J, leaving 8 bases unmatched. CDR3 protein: CASSLALAGGSGEQFF. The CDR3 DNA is TGCGCCAGCAGCTTGGCCCTAGCGGGGGGGAGCGGCGAGCAGTTCTTC.

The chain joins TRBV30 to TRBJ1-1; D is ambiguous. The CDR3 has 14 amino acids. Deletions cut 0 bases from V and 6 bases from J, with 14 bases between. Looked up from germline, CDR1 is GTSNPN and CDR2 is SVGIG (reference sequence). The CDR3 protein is CAWSVGLSGAEAFF. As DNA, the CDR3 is TGTGCCTGGAGTGTTGGACTCTCAGGCGCTGAAGCTTTCTTT.